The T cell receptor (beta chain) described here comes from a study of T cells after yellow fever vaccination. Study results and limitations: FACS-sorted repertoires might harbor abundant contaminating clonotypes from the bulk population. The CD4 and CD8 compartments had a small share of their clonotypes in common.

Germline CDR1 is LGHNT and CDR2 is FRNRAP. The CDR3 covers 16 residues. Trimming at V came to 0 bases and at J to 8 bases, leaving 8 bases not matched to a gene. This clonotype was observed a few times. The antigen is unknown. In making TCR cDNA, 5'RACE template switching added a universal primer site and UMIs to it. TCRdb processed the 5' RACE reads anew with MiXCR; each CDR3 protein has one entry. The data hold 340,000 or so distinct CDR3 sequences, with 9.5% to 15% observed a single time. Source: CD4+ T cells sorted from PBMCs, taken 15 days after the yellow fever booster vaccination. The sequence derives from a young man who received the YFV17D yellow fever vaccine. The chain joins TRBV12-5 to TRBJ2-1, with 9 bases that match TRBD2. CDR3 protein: CASGLVAGGYVDEQFF. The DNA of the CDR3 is TGTGCTAGTGGTTTGGTAGCGGGGGGCTACGTGGATGAGCAGTTCTTC.